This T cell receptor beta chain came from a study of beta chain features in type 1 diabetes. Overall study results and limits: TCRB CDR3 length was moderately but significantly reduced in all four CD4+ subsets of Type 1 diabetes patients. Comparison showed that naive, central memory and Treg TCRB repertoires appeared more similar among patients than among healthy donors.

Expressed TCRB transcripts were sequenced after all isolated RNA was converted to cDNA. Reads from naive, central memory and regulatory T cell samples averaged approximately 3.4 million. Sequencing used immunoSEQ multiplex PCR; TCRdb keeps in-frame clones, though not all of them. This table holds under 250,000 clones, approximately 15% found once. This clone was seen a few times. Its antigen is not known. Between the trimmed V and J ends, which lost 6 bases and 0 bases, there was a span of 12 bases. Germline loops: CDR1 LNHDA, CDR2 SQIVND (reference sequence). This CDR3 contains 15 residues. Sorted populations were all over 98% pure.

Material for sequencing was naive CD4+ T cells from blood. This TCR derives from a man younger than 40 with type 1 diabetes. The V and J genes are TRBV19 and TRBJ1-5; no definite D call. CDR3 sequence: CASSTEGYSNQPQHF. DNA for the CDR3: TGTGCCAGTAGCACCGAGGGTTATAGCAATCAGCCCCAGCATTTT. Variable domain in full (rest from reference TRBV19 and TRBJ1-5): DGGITQSPKYLFRKEGQNVTLSCEQNLNHDAMYWYRQDPGQGLRLIYYSQIVNDFQKGDIAEGYSVSREKKESFPLTVTSAQKNPTAFYLCASSTEGYSNQPQHFGDGTRLSIL.